The rows below give T cell receptor beta chains drawn from one sample of a study of T cell responses to AZD1222 COVID-19 vaccine. TCRdb's copy holds only in-frame clones and misses some; the assay was immunoSEQ multiplex PCR. Of roughly 99,000 clones in the sample, under 95% were seen once. The sequenced sample was peripheral blood, obtained on day 0 of AZD1222 vaccination. Every receptor here comes from an adult in good health. Each CDR3 is given with its conserved first and last residue. A D gene is named only where the DNA matches it firmly. The size of a clone is reported for some rows only, either as once, few or many, or as a class for expanded clones.

J | D | size | V | CDR3 | DNA
TRBJ1-6 | TRBD1 | NA | TRBV9 | CASSVRDRGGSPLHF | TGTGCCAGCAGCGTCCGGGACAGGGGAGGTTCACCCCTCCACTTT
TRBJ1-2 | NA | NA | TRBV15 | CATSRAMTDFNGYTF | TGTGCCACCAGCAGAGCCATGACAGACTTTAATGGCTACACCTTC
TRBJ1-5 | NA | NA | TRBV5-1 | CASSLGQNSNQPQHF | TGCGCCAGCAGCTTGGGACAGAATAGCAATCAGCCCCAGCATTTT
TRBJ2-1 | TRBD1 | few | TRBV19 | CASSVGDRAYNEQFF | TGTGCCAGTAGTGTAGGGGACAGGGCCTACAATGAGCAGTTCTTC
TRBJ2-1 | NA | NA | TRBV27 | CASSWTRTIRDNEQFF | TGTGCCAGCAGTTGGACACGGACAATTAGAGACAATGAGCAGTTCTTC
TRBJ2-5 | TRBD2 | NA | TRBV14 | CASRRSLAGQQETQYF | TGTGCCAGCAGGCGGAGTCTAGCGGGGCAACAAGAGACCCAGTACTTC
TRBJ2-7 | NA | NA | TRBV19 | CASSISPGVYEQYF | TGTGCCAGTAGTATATCTCCAGGGGTATACGAGCAGTACTTC
TRBJ1-3 | TRBD1 | NA | TRBV7-9 | CASSLEDRGSSGNTIYF | TGTGCCAGCAGTTTAGAGGACAGGGGGAGCTCTGGAAACACCATATATTTT
TRBJ2-7 | NA | NA | TRBV6-2/TRBV6-3 | CASSYRYEQYF | TGTGCCAGCAGTTACAGGTACGAGCAGTACTTC
TRBJ1-6 | NA | NA | TRBV19 | CASSLGGHSYNSPLHF | TGTGCCAGTAGTTTAGGAGGACATTCCTATAATTCACCCCTCCACTTT
TRBJ1-1 | NA | once | TRBV18 | CASSPLGANTEAFF | TGTGCCAGCTCACCATTGGGAGCGAACACTGAAGCTTTCTTT
TRBJ2-1 | NA | NA | TRBV7-2 | CASSARSQGSSYNEQFF | TGTGCCAGCAGCGCACGTTCACAGGGCAGCTCCTACAATGAGCAGTTCTTC
TRBJ1-3 | NA | NA | TRBV3-1/TRBV3-2 | CASSQVPGHSGNTIYF | TGTGCCAGCAGCCAAGTCCCGGGTCACTCTGGAAACACCATATATTTT
TRBJ1-2 | NA | NA | TRBV6-1 | CASSEAQGPSIFGYTF | TGTGCCAGCAGTGAAGCTCAGGGCCCCTCTATCTTTGGCTACACCTTC
TRBJ1-2 | NA | NA | TRBV25-1 | CASLAGAETHYGYTF | TGTGCCAGCCTTGCCGGGGCAGAAACTCACTATGGCTACACCTTC
TRBJ2-1 | NA | few | TRBV9 | CASSVGPEIDEQFF | TGTGCCAGCAGCGTCGGGCCCGAAATCGATGAGCAGTTCTTC
TRBJ2-7 | NA | NA | TRBV7-2 | CASSLLGASYEQYF | TGTGCCAGCAGCTTACTGGGAGCCTCCTACGAGCAGTACTTC
TRBJ1-1 | NA | NA | TRBV4-3 | CASSQDLGGNTEAFF | TGCGCCAGCAGCCAAGATTTAGGGGGAAACACTGAAGCTTTCTTT
TRBJ1-4 | NA | once | TRBV3-1/TRBV3-2 | CASSRGTSLWTNEKLFF | TGTGCCAGCAGCCGAGGGACTTCCTTGTGGACTAATGAAAAACTGTTTTTT
TRBJ2-1 | NA | NA | TRBV19 | CASSGHFYNEQFF | TGTGCCAGCTCGGGACATTTCTACAATGAGCAGTTCTTC
TRBJ2-7 | NA | NA | TRBV10-3 | CAISESGRDEQYF | TGTGCCATCAGTGAGTCGGGCAGGGACGAGCAGTACTTC
TRBJ2-7 | TRBD2 | NA | TRBV6-2/TRBV6-3 | CASSRGGLSYEQYF | TGTGCCAGCAGTCGGGGGGGACTATCCTACGAGCAGTACTTC
TRBJ1-3 | TRBD1 | once | TRBV4-1 | CASSRGTGESGNTIYF | TGCGCCAGCAGCCGAGGGACAGGGGAATCTGGAAACACCATATATTTT
TRBJ2-1 | NA | once | TRBV7-7 | CASSTDSYNEQFF | TGTGCCAGCAGCACAGACAGTTACAATGAGCAGTTCTTC
TRBJ1-2 | NA | NA | TRBV20-1 | CSASSGGWTYGYTF | TGCAGTGCTAGTAGCGGGGGCTGGACCTATGGCTACACCTTC
TRBJ2-5 | NA | few | TRBV14 | CASSPERETQYF | TGTGCCAGCAGCCCTGAGAGGGAGACCCAGTACTTC
TRBJ1-1 | NA | NA | TRBV10-3 | CAIRPGGLVPNTEAFF | TGTGCCATCAGGCCGGGTGGCTTGGTTCCGAACACTGAAGCTTTCTTT
TRBJ2-2 | NA | NA | TRBV4-2 | CASSLNTDTGELFF | TGTGCCAGCAGCCTAAACACGGACACCGGGGAGCTGTTTTTT
TRBJ2-2 | TRBD1 | NA | TRBV6-2/TRBV6-3 | CASSTTPDRSTGELFF | TGTGCCAGCAGTACAACCCCGGACAGGAGCACCGGGGAGCTGTTTTTT
TRBJ2-3 | TRBD1 | NA | TRBV25-1 | CASSGTGTSTDTQYF | TGTGCCAGCAGTGGGACAGGGACAAGCACAGATACGCAGTATTTT
TRBJ1-2 | TRBD1 | few | TRBV5-1 | CASSLAGTGADSGGYTF | TGCGCCAGCAGCTTGGCCGGAACAGGGGCCGATTCGGGAGGCTACACCTTC